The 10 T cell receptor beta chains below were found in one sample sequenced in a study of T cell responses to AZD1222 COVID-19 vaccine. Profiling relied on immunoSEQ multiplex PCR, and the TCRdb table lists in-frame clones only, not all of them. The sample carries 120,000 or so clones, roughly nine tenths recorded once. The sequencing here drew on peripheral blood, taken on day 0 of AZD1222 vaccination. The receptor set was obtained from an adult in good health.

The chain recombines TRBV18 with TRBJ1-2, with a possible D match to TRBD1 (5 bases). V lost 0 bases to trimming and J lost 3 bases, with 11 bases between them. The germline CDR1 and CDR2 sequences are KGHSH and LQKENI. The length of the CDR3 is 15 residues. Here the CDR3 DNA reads TGTGCCAGCTCACCACCCAAGGGACTGCACTATGGCTACACCTTC. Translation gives CASSPPKGLHYGYTF.

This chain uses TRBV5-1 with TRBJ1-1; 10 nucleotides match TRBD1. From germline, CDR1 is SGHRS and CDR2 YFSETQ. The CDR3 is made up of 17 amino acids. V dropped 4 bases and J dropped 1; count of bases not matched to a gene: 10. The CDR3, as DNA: TGCGCCAGCAGCCCCGGACAGGGGGGGTACGCGAACACTGAAGCTTTCTTT. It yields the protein CASSPGQGGYANTEAFF.

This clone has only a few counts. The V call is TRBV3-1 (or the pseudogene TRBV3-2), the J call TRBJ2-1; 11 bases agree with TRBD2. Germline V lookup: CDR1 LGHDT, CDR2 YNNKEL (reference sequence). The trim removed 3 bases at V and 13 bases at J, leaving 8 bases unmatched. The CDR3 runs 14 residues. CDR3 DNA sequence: TGTGCCAGCAGCCATGCTCTTGGGACTAGCGGTCAGTTCTTC. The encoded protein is CASSHALGTSGQFF.

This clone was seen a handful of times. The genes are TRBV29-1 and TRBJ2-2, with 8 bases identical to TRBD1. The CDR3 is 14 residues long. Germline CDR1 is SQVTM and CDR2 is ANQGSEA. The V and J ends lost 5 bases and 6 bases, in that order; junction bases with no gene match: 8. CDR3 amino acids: CSVQQGVPSGELFF. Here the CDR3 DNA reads TGCAGCGTTCAACAGGGGGTTCCCTCCGGGGAGCTGTTTTTT.

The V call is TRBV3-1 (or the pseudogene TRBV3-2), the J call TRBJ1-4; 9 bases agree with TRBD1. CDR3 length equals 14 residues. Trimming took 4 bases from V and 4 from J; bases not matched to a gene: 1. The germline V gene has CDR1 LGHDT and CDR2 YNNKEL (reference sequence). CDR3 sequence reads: CASSPGQGNEKLFF. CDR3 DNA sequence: TGTGCCAGCAGCCCGGGACAGGGTAATGAAAAACTGTTTTTT.

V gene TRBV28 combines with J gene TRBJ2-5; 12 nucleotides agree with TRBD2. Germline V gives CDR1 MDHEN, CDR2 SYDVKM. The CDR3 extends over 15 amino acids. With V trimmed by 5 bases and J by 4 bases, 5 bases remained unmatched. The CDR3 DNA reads TGTGCCAGCAGTCCGACTAGCGGGGGCCGAGAGACCCAGTACTTC. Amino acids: CASSPTSGGRETQYF.

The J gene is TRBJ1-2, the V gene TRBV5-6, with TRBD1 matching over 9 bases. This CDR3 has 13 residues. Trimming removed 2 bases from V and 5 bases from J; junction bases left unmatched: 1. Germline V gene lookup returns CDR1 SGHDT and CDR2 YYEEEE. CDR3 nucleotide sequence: TGTGCCAGCAGCTTACAGGGGGCTTATGGCTACACCTTC. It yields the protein CASSLQGAYGYTF.

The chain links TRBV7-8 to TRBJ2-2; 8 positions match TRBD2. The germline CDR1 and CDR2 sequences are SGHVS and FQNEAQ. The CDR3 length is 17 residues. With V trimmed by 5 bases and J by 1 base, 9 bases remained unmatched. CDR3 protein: CASSPNGGGRNTGELFF. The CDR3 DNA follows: TGTGCCAGCAGCCCTAATGGCGGGGGGCGGAACACCGGGGAGCTGTTTTTT. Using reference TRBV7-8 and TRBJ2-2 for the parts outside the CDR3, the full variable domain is GAGVSQSPRYKVAKRGQDVALRCDPISGHVSLFWYQQALGQGPEFLTYFQNEAQLDKSGLPSDRFFAERPEGSVSTLKIQRTQQEDSAVYLCASSPNGGGRNTGELFFGEGSRLTVL.

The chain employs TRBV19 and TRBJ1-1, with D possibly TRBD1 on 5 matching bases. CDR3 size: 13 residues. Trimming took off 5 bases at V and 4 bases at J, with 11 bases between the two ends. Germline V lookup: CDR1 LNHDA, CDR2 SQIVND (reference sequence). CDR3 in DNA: TGTGCCAGTAGTCACCAGGGTCTCACTGAAGCTTTCTTT. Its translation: CASSHQGLTEAFF.

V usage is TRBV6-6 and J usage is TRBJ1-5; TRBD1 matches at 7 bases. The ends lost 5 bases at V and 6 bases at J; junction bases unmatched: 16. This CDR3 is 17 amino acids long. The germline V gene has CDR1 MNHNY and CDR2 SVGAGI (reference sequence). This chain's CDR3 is CASSHLNPTGLGQPQHF. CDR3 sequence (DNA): TGTGCCAGCAGTCACCTAAACCCGACAGGGCTTGGTCAGCCCCAGCATTTT.